Below are 2 T cell receptor beta chains sequenced from a single sample in a study of T cells after yellow fever vaccination. Each CDR3 protein gets one entry after TCRdb re-called the 5' RACE reads with MiXCR. Of roughly 300,000 distinct CDR3 sequences detected, approximately 8% appear once; the ten largest clones hold under 20%. The source material was PBMCs, sampled about 49 days after the first yellow fever vaccination. The receptors were gathered from a man between 18 and 29 years old who received the YFV17D yellow fever vaccine.

This rearrangement joins TRBV28 to TRBJ2-6; D is unresolved. The CDR3 spans 17 residues. V lost 6 bases and J lost 0, with 15 bases in between. Germline-derived CDR1 and CDR2 are MDHEN and SYDVKM. CDR3 sequence reads: CASRLAQVISGANVLTF. CDR3 sequence (DNA): TGTGCCAGCAGACTGGCCCAGGTAATCTCTGGGGCCAACGTCCTGACTTTC.

This clonotype occurred a few times. This chain links TRBV5-1 with TRBJ2-5; tentative D call: TRBD2 (5 bases). CDR1 SGHRS and CDR2 YFSETQ come from the germline V gene. CDR3 length: 15 amino acids. V was pared by 0 bases and J by 1 base, with 10 bases between. The CDR3 protein is CASSLGDYIQETQYF. Here the CDR3 DNA reads TGCGCCAGCAGCTTGGGAGACTACATCCAAGAGACCCAGTACTTC.